Sequencing of this T cell receptor beta chain was carried out in a study of human versus mouse CDR3 diversity and MHC coevolution listed by TCRdb under 2017. Describing the broader study: The immunoSEQ assay was reported to detect one in 200,000 T cells and to minimize amplification bias from multiplex PCR. Across mouse and human samples, the number of valid reads per sample ranged from about 0.6 x 10^7 to 1.7 x 10^7. As a reference point for TCR selection on multiple MHC II alleles, the study used human naive CD4 T cell repertoires and compared them against human-TCR-locus transgenic mice that have a single MHC II. The human cohort was made up of three healthy volunteer blood donors, who at collection were aged 30 to 39, 40 to 50 and 60 to 70, one donor in each range.

Genomic DNA was extracted from the sorted cells using the QIAGEN blood and tissue kit and was quantified on a NanoDrop 1000. TCR alpha and beta chains were deep sequenced and quantified on the immunoSEQ platform using multiplex PCR of genomic DNA. The paper's data handling went like this. Annotation of the TCR sequences relied on IMGT gene and region definitions. As a stand-in for the preselection repertoire, out-of-frame rearrangements were used and set against in-frame clonotypes. The iCHAO1 estimator supplied with the immunoSEQ platform was used to estimate repertoire size. A Gini index based on the Lorenz curve was applied to in-frame amino acid clonotypes to measure clonal inequality. The intersect function in the R package tcR was used to count shared clonotypes, while the Jaccard index served to score similarity. Principal component analysis of V, J and V-J usage frequencies was run with the R prcomp function without normalization. In TCRdb, the immuneACCESS table is reduced to in-frame sequences with V and J assigned. These tables do not hold every clone; where another copy was compared, an unresolved V gene accounts for under half, and the others remain unexplained. The D gene and trimming were derived from the DNA, and the V and J assignments and clone size from that table. The table for this sample lists fewer than 80,000 clones; approximately 90% of them were counted only once. In total, the top ten clones hold about 0.14% of the sample.

Naive CD4 T cells, defined as CD45RO-negative and CD62L-positive, were isolated from PBMCs by fluorescence-activated cell sorting. Each donor gave approximately 50 ml of fresh peripheral blood, from which PBMCs were isolated by Ficoll density centrifugation. Cells were sorted on a FACSAria III instrument, and every sample had a purity above 90%. About this clone: Its recognized antigen is unknown. No much larger clonotype is one base removed from it; base qualities were not supplied.

The study at large found these results: Most of the three human donors showed the lowest clonal inequality scores among all compared groups. On average, humans had more CDR3 deletions and insertions than mice, indicating greater exonuclease and TdT activity. Repertoire diversity was not considered directly comparable between humans and mice because human T cells were selected on over 5 MHC II alleles. The largest TCR beta repertoire, approximately 1.7 million clonotypes, was estimated by iCHAO1 for humans, a finding likely attributable to selection by multiple MHC II molecules.

Spanning cysteine to phenylalanine, the CDR3 consists of 15 amino acids. Of the read, only the CDR3 DNA is kept; its 45 bases are in frame from base 1. Trimming leaves V shorter by 5 bases and J shorter by 2 bases, with the junction holding 4 bases beyond the gene matches. Via the germline V gene (reference sequence), CDR1 is PRHDT and CDR2 FYEKMQ. Sequenced input: naive CD4+ T cells from blood. The intended sense of this specimen's cell subset or site label: CD45RO-negative CD62L-positive naive CD4 T cells. The source is a person aged 30 to 69 in good health. This chain is built from TRBV13 and TRBJ2-4, with 9 junctional bases fitting TRBD1. The nucleotide sequence is given as TGTGCCAGCAGCGACGGGACAGGGTCCAAAAACATTCAGTACTTC. Translated, this gives CASSDGTGSKNIQYF. With the portions outside the CDR3 filled from the reference TRBV13 and TRBJ2-4 genes, the complete variable region becomes AAGVIQSPRHLIKEKRETATLKCYPIPRHDTVYWYQQGPGQDPQFLISFYEKMQSDKGSIPDRFSAQQFSDYHSELNMSSLELGDSALYFCASSDGTGSKNIQYFGAGTRLSVL.